These 10 T cell receptor beta chains share one sample of origin, sequenced in a study of CD8 T cells in Susac syndrome. An amount of RNA that ranged from roughly 0.5 to 1 ug was reverse transcribed with random hexamers. TCRdb analysed the immunoSEQ multiplex PCR reads with MiXCR anew, one entry per CDR3 protein. Of 200,000 to 300,000 distinct CDR3 sequences in the sample, 93% were seen once. Sequenced material: CD4+ T cells from PBMCs. The receptors stem from a human donor with multiple sclerosis.

Only a few counts were recorded for this clonotype. The genes are TRBV29-1 and TRBJ2-2; D not certain. The CDR3 has 13 residues. From germline, CDR1 is SQVTM and CDR2 ANQGSEA. Trimming removed 6 bases from V and 2 bases from J, with 10 bases in between. CDR3 DNA sequence: TGCAGCGTCGGAGACGGAAACACCGGGGAGCTGTTTTTT. Residues: CSVGDGNTGELFF.

The V gene is TRBV28, the J gene TRBJ2-2, with unresolved D. The CDR3 has 16 amino acids. The V and J ends lost 7 bases and 1 base respectively, with 16 bases between them. In germline, CDR1 is MDHEN, CDR2 SYDVKM. The CDR3 DNA is TGTGCCAGCACCGCTCCCGGGTGGGGGAACACCGGGGAGCTGTTTTTT. Protein sequence: CASTAPGWGNTGELFF.

The chain has TRBV6-1 and TRBJ1-5; D gene uncertain. The CDR3 consists of 15 residues. CDR1 and CDR2 (germline): MNHNS, SASEGT. V lost 2 bases and J 1 base, leaving 9 bases between the germline ends. This CDR3 reads CASSERGASNQPQHF. The CDR3 DNA is TGTGCCAGCAGTGAACGGGGTGCCAGCAATCAGCCCCAGCATTTT.

This sequence joins TRBV19 and TRBJ1-2; D might be TRBD1 (6 bases). This CDR3 has 13 amino acids. Trimming cost V 5 bases and J 5 bases, with 12 bases left between them. Germline CDR1 is LNHDA and CDR2 is SQIVND (reference sequence). CDR3 protein: CASSVTGIYGYTF. The CDR3 DNA sequence: TGTGCCAGTAGTGTGACAGGAATATATGGCTACACCTTC.

The chain has TRBV12-3 or TRBV12-4 and TRBJ2-2; D is undetermined. The CDR3 is 12 residues long. With 7 bases removed from V and 2 bases from J, the gap between germline ends came to 5 bases. CDR3 bases: TGTGCCAGCATAAGTAACACCGGGGAGCTGTTTTTT. Residues: CASISNTGELFF.

This clonotype was counted a few times. This chain joins TRBV11-2 and TRBJ1-1; D remains ambiguous. Germline loops: CDR1 SGHAT, CDR2 FQNNGV. Trimming removed 1 base at V and 11 bases at J, with 11 bases between. The CDR3 runs to 12 residues. The CDR3 loop is CASSLGGIGAFF. CDR3 nucleotide sequence: TGTGCCAGCAGCTTAGGCGGAATCGGCGCTTTCTTT. The complete variable domain, with remaining parts taken from reference TRBV11-2 and TRBJ1-1, reads EAGVAQSPRYKIIEKRQSVAFWCNPISGHATLYWYQQILGQGPKLLIQFQNNGVVDDSQLPKDRFSAERLKGVDSTLKIQPAKLEDSAVYLCASSLGGIGAFFGQGTRLTVV.

The V call is TRBV6-1, the J call TRBJ1-1; D is unresolved. CDR1 and CDR2 from the germline V gene are MNHNS and SASEGT. CDR3 size: 13 residues. The V end was cut by 4 bases, the J end by 1 base, with 7 bases between. CDR3 sequence (DNA): TGTGCCAGCAGTGTGAAGACGAACACTGAAGCTTTCTTT. This sequence encodes CASSVKTNTEAFF.

This clonotype was observed a handful of times. At one of its ends the junction is not consistent with the germline gene, which may arise from a read error. The genes are TRBV5-1 and TRBJ1-1; a possible D gene is TRBD1 (5 bases). Germline lookup yields CDR1 SGHRS and CDR2 YFSETQ. The CDR3 loop spans 14 amino acids. This CDR3 is CASSSSGGNTEAFF. CDR3 in DNA: TGTGCCAGCTCATCCTCGGGGGGAAACACTGAAGCTTTCTTT.

The J gene is TRBJ1-4, the V gene TRBV7-2, with 8 bases lining up with TRBD1. Trimming cost V 5 bases and J 12 bases; bases outside gene matches: 8. The CDR3 is 13 amino acids. Per germline, CDR1 SGHTA and CDR2 FQGNSA. The CDR3 region is CASSVEDRAELFF. CDR3 nucleotides: TGTGCCAGCAGCGTCGAGGACAGGGCAGAACTGTTTTTT.

The V and J genes are TRBV20-1 and TRBJ2-1; 7 positions match TRBD2. Germline loops: CDR1 DFQATT, CDR2 SNEGSKA (reference sequence). This CDR3 has 14 residues. With 3 bases clipped from V and 0 bases from J, the junction kept 2 bases outside the gene matches. The DNA for the CDR3 is TGCAGTGCTAGCGGGAGGTTCTCCTACAATGAGCAGTTCTTC. Amino acid sequence: CSASGRFSYNEQFF.